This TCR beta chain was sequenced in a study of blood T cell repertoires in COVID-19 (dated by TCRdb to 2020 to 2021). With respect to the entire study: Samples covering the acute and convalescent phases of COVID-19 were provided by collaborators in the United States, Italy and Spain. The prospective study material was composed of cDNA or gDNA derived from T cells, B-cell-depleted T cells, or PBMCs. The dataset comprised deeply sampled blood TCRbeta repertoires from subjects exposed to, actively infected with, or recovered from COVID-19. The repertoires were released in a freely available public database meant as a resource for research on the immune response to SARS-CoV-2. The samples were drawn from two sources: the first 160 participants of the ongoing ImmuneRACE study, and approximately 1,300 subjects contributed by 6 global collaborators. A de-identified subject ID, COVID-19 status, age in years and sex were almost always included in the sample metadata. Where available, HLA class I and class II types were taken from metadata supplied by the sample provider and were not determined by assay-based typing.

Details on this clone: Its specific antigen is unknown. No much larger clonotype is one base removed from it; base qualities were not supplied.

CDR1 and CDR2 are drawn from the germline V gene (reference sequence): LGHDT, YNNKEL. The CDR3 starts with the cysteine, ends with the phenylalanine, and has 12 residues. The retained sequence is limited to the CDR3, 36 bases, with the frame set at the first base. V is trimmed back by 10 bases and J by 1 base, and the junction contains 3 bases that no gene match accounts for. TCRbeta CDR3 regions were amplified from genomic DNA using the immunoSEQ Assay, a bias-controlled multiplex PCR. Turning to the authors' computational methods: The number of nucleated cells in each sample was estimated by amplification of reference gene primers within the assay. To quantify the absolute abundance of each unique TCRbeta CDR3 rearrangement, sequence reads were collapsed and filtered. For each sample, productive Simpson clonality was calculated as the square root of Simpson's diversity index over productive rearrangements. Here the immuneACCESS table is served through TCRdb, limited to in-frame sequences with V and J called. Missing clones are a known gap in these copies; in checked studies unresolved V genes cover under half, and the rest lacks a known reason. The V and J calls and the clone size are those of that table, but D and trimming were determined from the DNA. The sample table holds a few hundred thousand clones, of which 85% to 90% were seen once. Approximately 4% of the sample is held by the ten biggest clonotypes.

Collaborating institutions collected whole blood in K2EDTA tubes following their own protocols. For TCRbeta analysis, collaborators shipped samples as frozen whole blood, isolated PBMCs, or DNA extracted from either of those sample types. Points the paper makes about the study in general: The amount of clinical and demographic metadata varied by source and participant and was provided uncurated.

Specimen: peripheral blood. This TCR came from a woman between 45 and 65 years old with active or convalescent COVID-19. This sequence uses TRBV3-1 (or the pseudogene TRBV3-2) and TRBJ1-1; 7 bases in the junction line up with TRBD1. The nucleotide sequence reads TGTGCCACAGGGGGAGCGAACACTGAAGCTTTCTTT. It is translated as CATGGANTEAFF.